Listed below are T cell receptor beta chains from one sample, sequenced in a study of monozygotic twins with inflammatory bowel disease. Using the 5' RACE reads, TCRdb records one entry per CDR3 protein without DNA. Recorded here are roughly 300,000 distinct CDR3 sequences; the top ten clones represent 5.6%. The sample comprised blood. Receptor source: a human donor with ulcerative colitis or Crohn's disease, or a healthy co-twin of an affected twin (not recorded which). The CDR3 runs from the conserved cysteine through the conserved F or W. The order of the fields is J gene, V gene, CDR3 protein.

J gene: TRBJ2-3
V gene: TRBV7-2
CDR3 protein: CASSAAGQTKFYTQYF

J gene: TRBJ2-7
V gene: TRBV5-1
CDR3 protein: CASSLERLYEQYF

J gene: TRBJ2-1
V gene: TRBV5-1
CDR3 protein: CASSYGLAGGYNEQFF

J gene: TRBJ2-1
V gene: TRBV5-1
CDR3 protein: CASNNVLAGSYNEQFF

J gene: TRBJ1-4
V gene: TRBV20-1
CDR3 protein: CSARVHEKLFF

J gene: TRBJ2-1
V gene: TRBV18
CDR3 protein: CASSPYNPDEQFF

J gene: TRBJ2-3
V gene: TRBV7-6
CDR3 protein: CASSLAPSGGAGDTQYF

J gene: TRBJ1-3
V gene: TRBV5-1
CDR3 protein: CASSRGEGGNTIYF

J gene: TRBJ2-2
V gene: TRBV20-1
CDR3 protein: CSASGVAGGLTGELFF

J gene: TRBJ2-2
V gene: TRBV7-2
CDR3 protein: CASSLTDRVTGELFF

J gene: TRBJ2-7
V gene: TRBV20-1
CDR3 protein: CSATGTSLSYEQYF

J gene: TRBJ2-4
V gene: TRBV20-1
CDR3 protein: CSASGVSLAKNIQYF

J gene: TRBJ1-2
V gene: TRBV6-5
CDR3 protein: CASSYSGSEGIKDGYTF

J gene: TRBJ1-5
V gene: TRBV12-3/TRBV12-4
CDR3 protein: CASRRALGSQPQHF

J gene: TRBJ1-1
V gene: TRBV7-2
CDR3 protein: CASSYRVTEAFF

J gene: TRBJ2-7
V gene: TRBV7-6
CDR3 protein: CASSLDSHAAYEQYF

J gene: TRBJ2-1
V gene: TRBV4-3
CDR3 protein: CASSQDLRNNEQFF

J gene: TRBJ2-7
V gene: TRBV29-1
CDR3 protein: CSVEDQGGFGRGSYEQYF

J gene: TRBJ1-1
V gene: TRBV20-1
CDR3 protein: CSARDLMGHQSEAFF

J gene: TRBJ1-5
V gene: TRBV6-1
CDR3 protein: CASRQTDSRLQPQHF

J gene: TRBJ2-1
V gene: TRBV3-1
CDR3 protein: CASSQVVGVTSSYNEQFF

J gene: TRBJ1-1
V gene: TRBV5-1
CDR3 protein: CASGVNTEAFF

J gene: TRBJ2-7
V gene: TRBV4-2
CDR3 protein: CASRSGTDYGQYF

J gene: TRBJ2-6
V gene: TRBV24-1
CDR3 protein: CATSDTEVLSGANVLTF

J gene: TRBJ2-5
V gene: TRBV6-2/TRBV6-3
CDR3 protein: CASSGRLQETQYF

J gene: TRBJ2-5
V gene: TRBV29-1
CDR3 protein: CSALSSGGETQYF

J gene: TRBJ2-7
V gene: TRBV27
CDR3 protein: CASSLSANYYEQYF

J gene: TRBJ2-7
V gene: TRBV20-1
CDR3 protein: CSATQGTYEQYF

J gene: TRBJ2-3
V gene: TRBV11-2
CDR3 protein: CASSFPGTGGPDTQYF

J gene: TRBJ1-5
V gene: TRBV4-1
CDR3 protein: CASSRTDSSNQPQHF

J gene: TRBJ1-6
V gene: TRBV21-1
CDR3 protein: CASSLRRGAYNSPLHF

J gene: TRBJ2-1
V gene: TRBV20-1
CDR3 protein: CSARTLSSYNEQFF

J gene: TRBJ2-5
V gene: TRBV6-5
CDR3 protein: CATLDRKETQYF

J gene: TRBJ1-1
V gene: TRBV20-1
CDR3 protein: CSVRVGQGGSWFSNTEAFF

J gene: TRBJ2-3
V gene: TRBV5-1
CDR3 protein: CASSPPDRVGTDTQYF

J gene: TRBJ2-3
V gene: TRBV20-1
CDR3 protein: CSARFLAGGGTDTQYF

J gene: TRBJ2-1
V gene: TRBV20-1
CDR3 protein: CSARRGGHEQFF

J gene: TRBJ2-3
V gene: TRBV6-5
CDR3 protein: CASREWGRDTQYF

J gene: TRBJ2-5
V gene: TRBV6-5
CDR3 protein: CASSSGTRATQYF

J gene: TRBJ2-3
V gene: TRBV20-1
CDR3 protein: CSAKAGTDTQYF

J gene: TRBJ2-7
V gene: TRBV27
CDR3 protein: CASRSTSASSYEQYF

J gene: TRBJ1-5
V gene: TRBV18
CDR3 protein: CASSDRGRLSQPQHF

J gene: TRBJ2-7
V gene: TRBV6-2/TRBV6-3
CDR3 protein: CASSYRLTGNYEQYF

J gene: TRBJ2-4
V gene: TRBV7-9
CDR3 protein: CASSSQGLGLAKNIQYF

J gene: TRBJ2-5
V gene: TRBV7-8
CDR3 protein: CASSLLVGAVGTQYF

J gene: TRBJ2-7
V gene: TRBV6-2/TRBV6-3
CDR3 protein: CASSLLAGPTYEQYF

J gene: TRBJ1-3
V gene: TRBV5-5
CDR3 protein: CASSLTGMSGNTIYF

J gene: TRBJ2-1
V gene: TRBV4-2
CDR3 protein: CASSPSTSGVNDEQFF

J gene: TRBJ2-5
V gene: TRBV28
CDR3 protein: CASSPPSGSLETQYF

J gene: TRBJ2-7
V gene: TRBV11-2
CDR3 protein: CASSRPGQGALQSYEQYF

J gene: TRBJ2-1
V gene: TRBV27
CDR3 protein: CASSELAGGINEQFF

J gene: TRBJ2-5
V gene: TRBV7-3
CDR3 protein: CASSVTGENLGTQYF

J gene: TRBJ1-5
V gene: TRBV7-2
CDR3 protein: CASSPAAQGGDNQPQHF

J gene: TRBJ2-7
V gene: TRBV19
CDR3 protein: CASSIGSRGNEQYF

J gene: TRBJ2-5
V gene: TRBV12-3/TRBV12-4
CDR3 protein: CASTQSGGKETQYF

J gene: TRBJ1-6
V gene: TRBV7-9
CDR3 protein: CASSGQGYNSPLHF

J gene: TRBJ2-5
V gene: TRBV6-6
CDR3 protein: CASLDSGGQETQYF

J gene: TRBJ2-7
V gene: TRBV28
CDR3 protein: CASIGPGTYEQYF

J gene: TRBJ1-2
V gene: TRBV6-5
CDR3 protein: CASTDSNNYGYTF

J gene: TRBJ2-1
V gene: TRBV12-3/TRBV12-4
CDR3 protein: CASSSDEHEQFF